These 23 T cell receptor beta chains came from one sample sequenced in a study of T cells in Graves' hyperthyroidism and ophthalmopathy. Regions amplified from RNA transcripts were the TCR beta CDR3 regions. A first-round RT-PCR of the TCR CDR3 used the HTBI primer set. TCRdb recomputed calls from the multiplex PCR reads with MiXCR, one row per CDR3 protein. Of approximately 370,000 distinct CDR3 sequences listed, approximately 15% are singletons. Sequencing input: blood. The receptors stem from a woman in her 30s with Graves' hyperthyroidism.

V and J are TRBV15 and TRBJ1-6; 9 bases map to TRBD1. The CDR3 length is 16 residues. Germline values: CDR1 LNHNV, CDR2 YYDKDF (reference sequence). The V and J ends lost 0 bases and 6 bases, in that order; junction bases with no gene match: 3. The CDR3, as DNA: TGTGCCACCAGCAGAGATAGGACAGGGGTTAATTCACCCCTCCACTTT. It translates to CATSRDRTGVNSPLHF.

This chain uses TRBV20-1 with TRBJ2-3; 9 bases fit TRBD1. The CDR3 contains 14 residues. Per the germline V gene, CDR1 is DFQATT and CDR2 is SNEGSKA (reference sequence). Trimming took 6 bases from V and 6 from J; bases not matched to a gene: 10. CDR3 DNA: TGCAGTGCGGCACAGGGGGCGCCCTGGGATACGCAGTATTTT. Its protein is CSAAQGAPWDTQYF.

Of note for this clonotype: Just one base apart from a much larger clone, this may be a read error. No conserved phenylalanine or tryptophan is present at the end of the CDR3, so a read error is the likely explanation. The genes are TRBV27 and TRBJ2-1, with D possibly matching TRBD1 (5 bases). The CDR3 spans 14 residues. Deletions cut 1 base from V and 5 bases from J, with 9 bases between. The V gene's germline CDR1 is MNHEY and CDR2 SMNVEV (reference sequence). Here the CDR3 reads CASSLLGQHNEQFL. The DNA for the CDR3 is TGTGCCAGCAGTTTATTAGGACAACACAATGAGCAGTTCCTC.

The CDR3 sequence is CASSVAGANNSPLHF. DNA of the CDR3: TGTGCCAGCAGCGTAGCCGGGGCCAATAATTCACCCCTCCACTTT. J is TRBJ1-6 and V is TRBV9; weak D call: TRBD1 (5 bases). The length of the CDR3 is 15 residues. With 0 bases removed from V and 5 bases from J, the gap between germline ends came to 9 bases. Germline-derived CDR1 and CDR2 are SGDLS and YYNGEE.

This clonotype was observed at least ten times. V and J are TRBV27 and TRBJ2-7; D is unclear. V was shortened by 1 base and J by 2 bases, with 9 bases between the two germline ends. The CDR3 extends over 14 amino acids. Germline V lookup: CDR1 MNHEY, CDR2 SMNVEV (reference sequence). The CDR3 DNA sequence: TGTGCCAGCAGTTTATTGATGGGAACCTACGAGCAGTACTTC. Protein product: CASSLLMGTYEQYF.

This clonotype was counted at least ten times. CDR3 loop: CASSLASSLGSYEQYF. CDR3 sequence (DNA): TGTGCCAGCAGTTTGGCGAGTTCTCTCGGCTCCTACGAGCAGTACTTC. The chain has TRBV28 and TRBJ2-7, with D uncertain. From germline, CDR1 is MDHEN and CDR2 SYDVKM. CDR3 length: 16 residues. Trimming shortened V by 3 bases and J by 0 bases, and 15 bases separated the two germline ends.

CDR3 residues: CASSWTSGLNNEQFF. The CDR3 DNA reads TGTGCCAGCAGTTGGACTAGCGGGCTAAACAATGAGCAGTTCTTC. This chain links TRBV6-1 with TRBJ2-1; 11 nucleotides align to TRBD2. This CDR3 is 15 amino acids long. V dropped 5 bases and J dropped 5; count of bases not matched to a gene: 5. From germline, CDR1 is MNHNS and CDR2 SASEGT.

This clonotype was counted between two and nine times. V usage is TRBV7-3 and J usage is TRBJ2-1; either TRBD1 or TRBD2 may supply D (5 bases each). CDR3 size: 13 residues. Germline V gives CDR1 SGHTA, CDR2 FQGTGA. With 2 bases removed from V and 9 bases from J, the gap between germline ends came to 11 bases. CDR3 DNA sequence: TGTGCCAGCAGCTTAGGCAGGGACGCTGAGCAGTTCTTC. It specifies CASSLGRDAEQFF.

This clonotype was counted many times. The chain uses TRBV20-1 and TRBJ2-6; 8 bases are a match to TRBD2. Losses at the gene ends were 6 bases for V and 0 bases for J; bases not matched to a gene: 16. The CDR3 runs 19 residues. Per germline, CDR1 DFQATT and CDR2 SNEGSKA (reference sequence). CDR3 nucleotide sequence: TGCAGTGCAATAAGGGTAGTAGCGGGGTCGCTCTCTGGGGCCAACGTCCTGACTTTC. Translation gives CSAIRVVAGSLSGANVLTF.

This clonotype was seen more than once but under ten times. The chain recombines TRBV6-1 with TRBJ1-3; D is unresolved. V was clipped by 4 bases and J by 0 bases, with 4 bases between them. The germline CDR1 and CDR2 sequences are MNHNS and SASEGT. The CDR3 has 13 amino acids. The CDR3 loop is CASSGTSGNTIYF. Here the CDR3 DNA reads TGTGCCAGCAGTGGTACCTCTGGAAACACCATATATTTT.

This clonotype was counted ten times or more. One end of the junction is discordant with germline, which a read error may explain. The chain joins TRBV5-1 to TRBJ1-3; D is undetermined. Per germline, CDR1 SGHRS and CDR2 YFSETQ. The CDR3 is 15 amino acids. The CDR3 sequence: CASSLESSSGNTIYF. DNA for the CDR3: TGTGCCAGCAGCTTAGAGTCCAGCTCTGGAAACACCATATATTTT.

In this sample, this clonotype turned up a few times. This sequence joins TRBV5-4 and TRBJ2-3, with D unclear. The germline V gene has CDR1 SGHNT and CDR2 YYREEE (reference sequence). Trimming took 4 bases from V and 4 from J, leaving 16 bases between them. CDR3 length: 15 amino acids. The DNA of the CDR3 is TGTGCCAGCAGCCTGGGTCTAGTGGGCGCAGATACGCAGTATTTT. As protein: CASSLGLVGADTQYF.

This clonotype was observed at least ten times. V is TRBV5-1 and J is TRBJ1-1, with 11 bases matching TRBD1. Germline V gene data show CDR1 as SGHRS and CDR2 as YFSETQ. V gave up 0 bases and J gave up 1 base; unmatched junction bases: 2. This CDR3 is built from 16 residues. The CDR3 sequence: CASSLGTGGKNTEAFF. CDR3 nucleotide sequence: TGCGCCAGCAGCTTGGGGACAGGGGGCAAGAACACTGAAGCTTTCTTT.

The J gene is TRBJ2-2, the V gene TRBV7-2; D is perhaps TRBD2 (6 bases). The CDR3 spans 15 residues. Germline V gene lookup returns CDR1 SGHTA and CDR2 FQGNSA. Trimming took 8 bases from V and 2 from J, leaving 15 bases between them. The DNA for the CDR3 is TGTGCCAGCCGGCTTGGACTATTAAACACCGGGGAGCTGTTTTTT. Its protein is CASRLGLLNTGELFF.

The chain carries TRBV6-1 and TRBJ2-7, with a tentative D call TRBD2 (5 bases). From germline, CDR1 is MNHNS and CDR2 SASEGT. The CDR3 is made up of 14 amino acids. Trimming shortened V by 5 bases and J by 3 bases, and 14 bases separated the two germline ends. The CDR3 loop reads CASSKLTRYYEQYF. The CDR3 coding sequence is TGTGCCAGCAGTAAACTAACTAGGTACTACGAGCAGTACTTC.

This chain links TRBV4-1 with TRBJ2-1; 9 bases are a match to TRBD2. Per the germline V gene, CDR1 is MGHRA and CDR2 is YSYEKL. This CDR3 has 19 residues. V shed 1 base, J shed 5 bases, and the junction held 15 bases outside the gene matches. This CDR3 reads CASSQVFPSGTSTHNEQFF. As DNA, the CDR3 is TGCGCCAGCAGCCAAGTTTTTCCATCCGGGACTAGCACCCACAATGAGCAGTTCTTC.

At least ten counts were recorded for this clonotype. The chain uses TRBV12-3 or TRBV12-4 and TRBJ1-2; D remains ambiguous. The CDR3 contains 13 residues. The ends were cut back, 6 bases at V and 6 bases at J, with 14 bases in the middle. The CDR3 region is CASSYLARDGYTF. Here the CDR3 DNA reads TGTGCCAGCAGCTATCTCGCACGCGATGGCTACACCTTC.

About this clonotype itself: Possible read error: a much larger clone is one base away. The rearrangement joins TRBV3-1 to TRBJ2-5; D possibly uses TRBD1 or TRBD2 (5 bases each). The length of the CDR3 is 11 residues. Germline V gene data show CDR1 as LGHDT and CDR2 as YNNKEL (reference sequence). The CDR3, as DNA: TGTGCCAGCGGGACCCAAGAGACCCAGCACTTC. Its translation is CASGTQETQHF.

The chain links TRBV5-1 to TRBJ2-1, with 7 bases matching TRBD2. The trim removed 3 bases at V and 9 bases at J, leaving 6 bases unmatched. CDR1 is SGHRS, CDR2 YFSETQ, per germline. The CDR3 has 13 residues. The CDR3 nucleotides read TGCGCCAGCAGCTCCAGCGGGATTAGTGAGCAGTTCTTC. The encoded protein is CASSSSGISEQFF.

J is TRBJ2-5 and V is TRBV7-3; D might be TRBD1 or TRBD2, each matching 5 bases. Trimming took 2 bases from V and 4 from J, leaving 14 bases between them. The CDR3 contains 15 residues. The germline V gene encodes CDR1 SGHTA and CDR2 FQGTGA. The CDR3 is CASSLQGTLLETQYF. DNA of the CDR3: TGTGCCAGCAGCTTACAAGGGACCCTATTAGAGACCCAGTACTTC.

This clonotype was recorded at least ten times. The CDR3 is CAYRGHLGEQYF. In nucleotides, the CDR3 is TGTGCCTACAGGGGGCATCTCGGCGAGCAGTACTTC. The chain couples TRBV28 to TRBJ2-7, with 9 bases aligning to TRBD1. Germline CDR1 and CDR2: MDHEN and SYDVKM. The CDR3 contains 12 residues. J was trimmed by 6 bases and V by 11 bases; bases with no gene match: 8.

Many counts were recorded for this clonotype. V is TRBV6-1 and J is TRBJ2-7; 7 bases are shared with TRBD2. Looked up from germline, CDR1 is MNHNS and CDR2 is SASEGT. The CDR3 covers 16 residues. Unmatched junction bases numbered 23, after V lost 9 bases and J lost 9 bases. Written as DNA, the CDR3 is TGTGCCAGTTGGGGGGGACGGGACTCCATTCCTACCGTGCAGTACTTC. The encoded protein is CASWGGRDSIPTVQYF.

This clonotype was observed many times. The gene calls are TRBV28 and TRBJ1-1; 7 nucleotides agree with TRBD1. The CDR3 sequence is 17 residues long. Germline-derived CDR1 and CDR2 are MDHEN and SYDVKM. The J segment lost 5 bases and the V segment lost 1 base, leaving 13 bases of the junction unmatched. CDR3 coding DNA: TGTGCCAGCAGTTTATCCAGGGGGGCCAGGGGGAGGACTGAAGCTTTCTTT. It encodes CASSLSRGARGRTEAFF.